This TCR beta chain originates from a study of identical twins (dated by TCRdb to about 2016). Some background on the complete study: To test whether fetal clonotypes persist, this study deep-sequenced TCR alpha and beta repertoires from monozygotic twins, from unrelated adults of various ages, and from cord blood. Replicate twin experiments were performed at different times using different library preparation protocols to rule out contamination.

The library was generated by 5' RACE. The sample was run on an Illumina HiSeq 2000. Template switching introduced a universal primer binding site; the final cDNA contained a unique molecular identifier, enabling accurate counting of TCR cDNA molecules. Specific primers in the conserved constant-segment region were used to synthesize first-strand cDNA for TCR alpha and beta chains. Each cDNA library was double barcoded, with a SMART-Mk sample barcode plus Illumina barcodes, to control for contamination. TruSeq adapter sequences and Illumina sample barcodes were added in two successive PCR steps. The TCR alpha and beta cDNA libraries were sequenced on the Illumina HiSeq platform using custom primers. As for the authors' bioinformatics: Unique molecular identifiers were extracted from raw reads with MiGEC, and CDR3 positions were determined with MiXCR. For each individual, recombination models were inferred using an EM algorithm with the repgenHMM and IGoR tools. The tcR package in R was used for shared clonotype analysis, with sharing normalized by the product of cloneset sizes. Out-of-frame nonproductive sequences were analyzed to study raw recombination free of thymic and clonal selection effects. TCRdb reran the public reads through fastp at Q25 and MiXCR, keeping productive beta chains. All rows with the same CDR3 protein become a single entry with the most common DNA and genes. For this entry, the V and J calls and clone size follow TCRdb and not the study's own pipeline. A total of approximately 600,000 distinct CDR3 sequences appear in this sample, 7.1% of them only once. Of the sample, over 1.5% falls within the top ten clones.

Points the paper makes about the study in general: Abundant cord blood beta clonotypes had fewer insertions, young adult naive repertoires showed a similar but weaker trend, and memory repertoires showed no such trend. In monozygotic twins, out-of-frame TCR alpha sharing was systematically underestimated by recombination models, although the models agreed with sharing between unrelated individuals. Zero-insertion analyses could be partly confounded by invariant T cells such as MAIT and iNKT, though diverse VJ usage argued against such confounding for most clonotypes. Out-of-frame TCR alpha sequences shared between twins showed an excess of low generation-probability sequences compared with coincidental sharing between unrelated individuals. Because the same donors could not be followed over many years, the conclusions depended on cross-sectional statistical analysis. Excess twin sharing in beta out-of-frame sequences was weaker because fewer shared sequences lowered the signal-to-noise ratio.

This clonotype occurred a few times. There is no known antigen for this receptor. Base qualities were left out, and no much larger clone turns up one base away. The germline V gene (reference sequence) specifies LGHDT as CDR1 and YNNKEL as CDR2. From the cysteine up to the phenylalanine, the CDR3 has a length of 15 residues. The read is trimmed to its CDR3 DNA, 45 bases read in frame from base 1. The junction shows trimming of 5 bases on V and 3 bases on J, plus 14 bases between the germline ends. All donors were healthy Caucasians. Three pairs of female monozygotic twins, all aged about 18 to 29 years, made up the twin cohort. RNA for TCR libraries was isolated from peripheral blood mononuclear cells. These data are also associated with another study on yellow fever vaccine responses in identical twins. The second source states: According to the authors, in identical twins the way T cells responded to vaccination appeared partly convergent and partly personalized. The study precisely tracked vaccine-responding T cell clones in identical twins.

The clonotype originates from a woman aged 18-29 years in good health. Material: PBMCs. The chain uses TRBV3-1 and TRBJ2-1; the D gene is perhaps TRBD2, from 6 matching bases. The CDR3 is CASSAPGTVYNEQFF. The DNA is as follows: TGTGCCAGCAGCGCCCCCGGGACTGTCTACAATGAGCAGTTCTTC.